The text below deals with one T cell receptor beta chain. The entry originates in a study of patients and donors after allogeneic stem cell transplantation. TCRdb called the RT-PCR reads again in MiXCR, with one record for every CDR3 protein. Altogether under 30,000 distinct CDR3 sequences are present, about 45% being singletons, with the ten largest covering about three quarters. V was shortened by 4 bases and J by 0 bases, with 10 bases between the two germline ends. Germline values: CDR1 MNHNS, CDR2 SASEGT. The CDR3 is made up of 15 amino acids. The chain recombines TRBV6-1 with TRBJ1-3; D is undetermined. This clonotype was sampled from a human donor who was either an allogeneic HSCT recipient or a stem cell or donor lymphocyte infusion donor (not recorded which). It is not recorded whose cells these are; they may come from a transplant donor. The sample consisted of blood, either unsorted or a sorted T cell fraction (not recorded which). CDR3: CASSGGDNSGNTIYF. Here the CDR3 DNA reads TGTGCCAGCAGTGGCGGGGATAACTCTGGAAACACCATATATTTT.